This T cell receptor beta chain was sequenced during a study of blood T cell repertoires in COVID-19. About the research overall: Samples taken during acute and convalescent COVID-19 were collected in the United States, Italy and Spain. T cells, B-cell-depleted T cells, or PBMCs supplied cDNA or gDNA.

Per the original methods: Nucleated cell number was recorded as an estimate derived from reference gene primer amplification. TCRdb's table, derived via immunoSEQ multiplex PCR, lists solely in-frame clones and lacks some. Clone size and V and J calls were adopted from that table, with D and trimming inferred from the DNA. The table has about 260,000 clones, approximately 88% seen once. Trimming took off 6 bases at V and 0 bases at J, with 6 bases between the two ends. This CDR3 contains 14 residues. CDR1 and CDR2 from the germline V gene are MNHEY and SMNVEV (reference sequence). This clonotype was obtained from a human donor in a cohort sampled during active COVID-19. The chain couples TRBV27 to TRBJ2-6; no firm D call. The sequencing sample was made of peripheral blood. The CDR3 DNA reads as TGTGCCAGCAGCACAGTCTCTGGGGCCAACGTCCTGACTTTC. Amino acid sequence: CASSTVSGANVLTF.